These T cell receptor beta chains were read from a single sample in a study of CD8+CD57+ T cells in acquired aplastic anemia. TCRdb ran MiXCR on the reads and lists one entry per CDR3 protein. Of about 420,000 distinct CDR3 sequences detected, just under 70% appear once; the ten largest clones hold 4%. The sequencing input was sorted CD4+, CD8+, or CD8+CD57+ T cells (not recorded which) from PBMCs. The receptors shown here come from a human donor in good health, serving as a control. Each CDR3 is given with its conserved first and last residue. Each record gives: V gene, J gene, clone size, D gene, CDR3 DNA, CDR3 protein. D genes are given only for firm matches. Clone size, where shown, is once, few, many, or a class for clones that have expanded.

TRBV19	TRBJ2-2	once	.	TGTGCCAGTAGGATTGCCCGCGTCACAGAGGAGCTGTTTTTT	CASRIARVTEELFF
TRBV20-1	TRBJ2-5	once	.	TGCAGTGCTAGAGAGGCGGTCGGCTACACGGGAGAGACCCAGTACTTC	CSAREAVGYTGETQYF
TRBV10-3	TRBJ1-1	.	TRBD1	TGTGCCGTCCGGGACAGGGGAAAAACTGAAGCTTTCTTT	CAVRDRGKTEAFF
TRBV7-2	TRBJ1-5	.	.	TGTGCCAGCAGCTTGACGACAGGCACTGGCCAGCCGCACCATTTT	CASSLTTGTGQPHHF
TRBV29-1	TRBJ1-2	few	TRBD1	TGCAGCGTTATCCCGGGGACAGGGGACGACGGCTACACCTTC	CSVIPGTGDDGYTF
TRBV7-2	TRBJ2-7	.	.	TGTGCCAGCAGAGTAGGTACCCACTCCTACGAGCAGTACTTC	CASRVGTHSYEQYF
TRBV7-2	TRBJ2-7	.	.	TGTGCCAGCAGTGCCCGGGGGCAGGCTGGCTACGAGCAGTACTTC	CASSARGQAGYEQYF
TRBV7-2	TRBJ1-3	.	TRBD1	TGTGCCAGGCATCAGGGGGCCAACGTCCTCATATACTTT	CARHQGANVLIYF
TRBV19	TRBJ1-2	.	.	TGTGCCAGTAGCCCCGGCAATTCCGCTGACTATGGCTACACCTTC	CASSPGNSADYGYTF
TRBV12-3/TRBV12-4	TRBJ2-7	.	.	TGTGCCAGTGGCCTCGCAGCCGGTGTGTGGAACGAGCAGTACTTC	CASGLAAGVWNEQYF
TRBV7-9	TRBJ1-2	.	.	TGTGCCAGCAGCTTAGGGGAGTTTGGCTACACCTTC	CASSLGEFGYTF
TRBV7-2	TRBJ2-1	.	.	TGTGCCAGCAGCTTACAAACGCTGGCCAATGAGCAGCACTTC	CASSLQTLANEQHF
TRBV19	TRBJ2-1	.	TRBD2	TGTGCCACCACGACTAGCGCCTCCTACAATGAGCAGTTCTTC	CATTTSASYNEQFF
TRBV20-1	TRBJ1-4	.	.	TGCAGTGTAAGGGATCTCCGGGGTGATGGCCTGTTTTTT	CSVRDLRGDGLFF
TRBV7-2	TRBJ2-5	few	.	TGTGCCAGCAGCTTGGTTCGCGTGGAAGAGACCCAGTACTTC	CASSLVRVEETQYF
TRBV9	TRBJ1-6	.	.	TGTGCCAGCACCGTCGACAGCCTGCGGCTTAATTCACCCCTCCACTTT	CASTVDSLRLNSPLHF
TRBV18	TRBJ2-1	many	.	TGTGCCAGCTCACCACGTCCAGGTAGGGACAATGAGCAGTTCTTC	CASSPRPGRDNEQFF
TRBV6-5	TRBJ1-1	many	TRBD1	TGTGCCAGCAGTTACCTGCGGACAGGGAACACTGAAGCTTTCTTT	CASSYLRTGNTEAFF
TRBV20-1	TRBJ1-5	many	.	TGCAGTGCCGGAGCGGGGGATCAGCCCCAGCATTTT	CSAGAGDQPQHF
TRBV3-1	TRBJ2-5	.	TRBD2	TGTGCCAGCACCGTAGCGGGGGAAGAGACCCAGTACTTC	CASTVAGEETQYF
TRBV9	TRBJ2-7	.	.	TGTGCCAGCAGCGAGGCCGGGACTGTACCCTACGGGCAGTACTTC	CASSEAGTVPYGQYF
TRBV7-2	TRBJ1-1	.	.	TGTGCCAGCAGGGGGACACTGACTGAAGCTTTCTTT	CASRGTLTEAFF
TRBV9	TRBJ1-1	.	.	TGTGCCAGCAGCGTCGATGGAGGTGAGGGGGAGACCTTCTTT	CASSVDGGEGETFF
TRBV7-2	TRBJ2-7	.	.	TGTGCCAGCAGCCCGGCTACGGGGGCGGGTGAGCAGTACTTC	CASSPATGAGEQYF
TRBV10-3	TRBJ1-6	.	.	TGTGCCACCTCCCTAGATAGGTTCAATTCACCCCTCCACTTT	CATSLDRFNSPLHF
TRBV5-4	TRBJ1-2	many	.	TGTGCCAGCAGCTTGCGGGGGCGAGACTATGGCTACACCTTC	CASSLRGRDYGYTF
TRBV20-1	TRBJ1-6	many	TRBD1	TGCAGTGCTAGCTTGGGACAGGGCGGGCATAATTCACCCCTCCACTTT	CSASLGQGGHNSPLHF
TRBV29-1	TRBJ2-7	.	.	TGCAGCGTTGCGCGTACACCCTACGAGGAGTACTTC	CSVARTPYEEYF
TRBV2	TRBJ2-7	.	.	TGTGCCAGCAGAGGACCACGGGGCGAGCAGTACTTC	CASRGPRGEQYF
TRBV9	TRBJ2-3	few	.	TGTGCCAGCAGTCCGGGGGTCGGGGATACGCAGTATTTT	CASSPGVGDTQYF
TRBV7-2	TRBJ1-5	few	TRBD1	TGTGCCAGCAGCCCTTTGGCAGGGACAGAGACCCAGTACTTT	CASSPLAGTETQYF
TRBV19	TRBJ1-3	many	.	TGTGCCAGTAGTAGGGCTCAGGGTCCGCGAAACACCATATATTTT	CASSRAQGPRNTIYF
TRBV5-1	TRBJ1-1	.	.	TGCGCCAGCAGCCAGAGGACAGATAAGCACACTGAAGCTTTCTTT	CASSQRTDKHTEAFF
TRBV5-1	TRBJ1-6	.	.	TGTGCCAGCAGCTACACGGTGGACAGTCCCCTCCACTTT	CASSYTVDSPLHF
TRBV20-1	TRBJ2-1	.	.	TGCAGTGCTAGGCGGAGCAATGAGAAAATCTTC	CSARRSNEKIF
TRBV7-9	TRBJ2-5	.	TRBD1	TGTGCCAGCGCAGGGGGCGAAGAGATCCAGTACTTC	CASAGGEEIQYF
TRBV7-2	TRBJ2-1	.	.	TGTGCCAGCAGTTTCAACCCAAATGTTCCGGGGAACAATGAGCAGTTCTTC	CASSFNPNVPGNNEQFF
TRBV24-1	TRBJ2-7	.	.	TGTGCCACCAGTGATTTTGCAGAGCAGTACTTC	CATSDFAEQYF
TRBV20-1	TRBJ2-3	.	.	TGCAGTGCTACCATAGGGTCGAGGCCCAATTTT	CSATIGSRPNF
TRBV12-3/TRBV12-4	TRBJ1-3	.	.	.	CACSFGQGANF
TRBV9	TRBJ1-4	.	.	TGTGCCAGCAGCTTCGGCGGGGGCGGAGGGCTGTTTTTT	CASSFGGGGGLFF
TRBV25-1	TRBJ1-1	.	.	TGTGCCAGCAGTGAATCTGGGGAGGGAGCGTACACTGAAGCTTTCTTT	CASSESGEGAYTEAFF
TRBV20-1	TRBJ1-6	.	TRBD1	TGCAGTGCTAGAGTTGACAGGGTGGGTTCACCCCTCCACTTT	CSARVDRVGSPLHF
TRBV20-1	TRBJ2-4	few	TRBD2	TGCAGTGCTAGGGGGAGCGGGGGGGCGGCCAAAAACATTCAGTACTTC	CSARGSGGAAKNIQYF
TRBV5-8	TRBJ1-2	many	.	TGTGCCAGCAGCTTGGAGGCAGGGCAAGCCTATGGCTACACCTTC	CASSLEAGQAYGYTF